This TCR beta chain was retrieved from a study of read filtering for tumor transcriptome and immune sequencing. From about 0.4 ug of RNA, a library with molecular barcoded alpha/delta and beta/gamma adaptors was made. MiXCR was run by TCRdb on the reads, yielding one entry per CDR3 protein. The sample shows nearly 60,000 distinct CDR3 sequences, roughly 12% of them seen only once. From germline, CDR1 is SGHTA and CDR2 FQGTGA. The CDR3 has 12 residues. The V gene lost 8 bases and the J gene lost 2 bases, with 9 bases spanning the gap. Sequencing input: a population of CD138-negative cells sorted from bone marrow. This rearrangement joins TRBV7-3 to TRBJ2-5, with D possibly TRBD2 on 6 matching bases. The clonotype originates from a donor at least 40 years old with multiple myeloma. DNA of the CDR3: TGTGCCAGCGGGCGGGATCAAGAGACCCAGTACTTC. It translates to CASGRDQETQYF.